This T cell receptor beta chain appears in the sequencing data of a study of shared clonotypes between healthy human individuals. In regard to this clone: One end of the junction does not line up with germline, which may come from a read error.

CDR1 is MGHRA, CDR2 YSYEKL, per germline. This CDR3 is built from 13 residues. Per sorted-subset replicate PCR, input was around 200 ng DNA, representing tens of thousands of T cell genomes. The assay was immunoSEQ multiplex PCR, and TCRdb's table has in-frame clones only and misses some. The data contain fewer than 2.5 million clones, over 85% of them singletons. The genes are TRBV4-1 and TRBJ2-7; TRBD2 might be the D (6 bases). The receptor was derived from a man younger than 35 in good health. Some clones in this sample may be carry-over from other donors' samples. Specimen: naive CD4+ T cells from PBMCs. Subset: CD45RA+ positively selected. The CDR3 DNA reads TGCGCCAGCAGCCAAGGAGGAGGGATGAGGAGAGACTTC. As protein: CASSQGGGMRRDF.